The rows below give T cell receptor beta chains drawn from one sample of a study of response to subunit inactivated influenza vaccine. TCRdb independently ran MiXCR on the RT-PCR reads; one entry per CDR3 protein. This table holds fewer than 700,000 distinct CDR3 sequences, 10% to 15% found once. The input for sequencing was PBMCs from blood, taken roughly 48 days after vaccination. The receptor source for this set is a man in his fifties or sixties who received an inactivated influenza vaccine. CDR3s include the opening cysteine and the closing phenylalanine or tryptophan. The D gene is left open where the match is weak. A row's size may be missing; if present it is once, few, many or a size class.

D	V	J	size	DNA	CDR3
.	TRBV20-1	TRBJ2-7	many	TGCAGTGCCCACAGGAGCTCCTACGAGCAGTACTTC	CSAHRSSYEQYF
TRBD2	TRBV11-1	TRBJ2-5	.	TGTGCCAGCAGCAGTGATGGACTAGCGGGGTTCTGGATAGAGACCCAGTACTTC	CASSSDGLAGFWIETQYF
.	TRBV7-9	TRBJ2-4	few	TGTGCCAGCAGCCCCCCTTCCAAAAACATTCAGTACTTC	CASSPPSKNIQYF
.	TRBV12-3/TRBV12-4	TRBJ2-7	many	TGTGCCAGCAGTTTAGACCGTCCTACGTTGAAATACTTC	CASSLDRPTLKYF
.	TRBV11-1	TRBJ2-7	few	TGTGCCAGCCGGAATGGGTTAGAAAATCCCTACGAGCAGTACTTC	CASRNGLENPYEQYF
TRBD2	TRBV5-1	TRBJ2-1	few	TGCGCCAGCAGCTTGTCCGTCAGCGGGAGTTATGAGCAGTTCTTC	CASSLSVSGSYEQFF
.	TRBV4-2	TRBJ2-3	many	TGTGCCAGCAGCCCGCTACTGGGTGATACGCAGTATTTT	CASSPLLGDTQYF
.	TRBV11-2	TRBJ2-7	many	TGTGCCAGCAGCTTAGATCTAGTCGAGCAGTACTTC	CASSLDLVEQYF
TRBD1	TRBV7-2	TRBJ1-5	few	TGTGCCAGCAGCATGGGACAGCGCAATCAGCCCCAGCATTTT	CASSMGQRNQPQHF
.	TRBV29-1	TRBJ2-1	many	TGCAGCGTCACACTCTACAATGAGCAGTTCTTC	CSVTLYNEQFF
.	TRBV6-2/TRBV6-3	TRBJ2-1	few	TGTGCCAGCGGCCTTTACTCCTACAATGAGCAGTTCTTC	CASGLYSYNEQFF
.	TRBV7-9	TRBJ2-1	many	TGCGCCAGCAGCTTAGGCCACAATGAGCAGTTCTTC	CASSLGHNEQFF
.	TRBV15	TRBJ2-7	.	TGTGCCACCAGCAGAGGAGTTAGTTTCTACGAGCAGTACTTC	CATSRGVSFYEQYF
.	TRBV5-1	TRBJ2-5	.	TGCGCCAGCACTAGCTTGGGGCACGACCAAGAGACCCAGTACTTC	CASTSLGHDQETQYF
.	TRBV6-5	TRBJ1-2	once	TGTGCCAGCAGTTACGGGGCAGGAGTAAACTATGGCTACACCTTC	CASSYGAGVNYGYTF
.	TRBV14	TRBJ2-7	.	TGTGCCAGCAGCCAAGATCTGGGGTGGACGGATACGAACGAGCAGTACTTC	CASSQDLGWTDTNEQYF
TRBD1	TRBV7-7	TRBJ2-5	.	TGTGCTAGCAGCCCTAATACAGGGGGGCAAGAGACCCAGTACTTC	CASSPNTGGQETQYF
.	TRBV7-2	TRBJ1-5	many	TGTGCCAGCAGCTTAGGGTACAATCAGCCCCAGCATTTT	CASSLGYNQPQHF
.	TRBV3-1	TRBJ2-2	.	TGTGCCAGCAGCCGGATGTCTGGGGAGCTGTTTTTT	CASSRMSGELFF
.	TRBV24-1	TRBJ2-1	many	TGTGCCACCAGTGACCTCAGGCATTCCTCCTACAATGAGCAGTTCTTC	CATSDLRHSSYNEQFF
.	TRBV25-1	TRBJ2-2	few	TGTGCCAGCAGTGGATCGAACACCGGGGAGCTGTTTTTT	CASSGSNTGELFF
.	TRBV12-3/TRBV12-4	TRBJ2-3	many	TGTGCCACAGGGGGGGGGGTCACAGATACGCAGTATTTT	CATGGGVTDTQYF
.	TRBV6-2/TRBV6-3	TRBJ1-2	.	TGTGCCAGCAATCCACAGGGATGGAGCTATGGCTACACCTTC	CASNPQGWSYGYTF
TRBD2	TRBV5-1	TRBJ2-7	many	TGCGCCAGCAGCTTGGCCGGGGCTAGCGGGTTGGTCTACTACGAGCAGTACTTC	CASSLAGASGLVYYEQYF
TRBD1	TRBV4-3	TRBJ2-2	few	TGCGCCAGCAGCCACACAGGGGGTTGGAACACCGGGGAGCTGTTTTTT	CASSHTGGWNTGELFF
TRBD1	TRBV9	TRBJ2-3	.	TGTGCCAGCAGCGTAGCAGGGGGCCGAAGCACAGATACGCAGTATTTT	CASSVAGGRSTDTQYF